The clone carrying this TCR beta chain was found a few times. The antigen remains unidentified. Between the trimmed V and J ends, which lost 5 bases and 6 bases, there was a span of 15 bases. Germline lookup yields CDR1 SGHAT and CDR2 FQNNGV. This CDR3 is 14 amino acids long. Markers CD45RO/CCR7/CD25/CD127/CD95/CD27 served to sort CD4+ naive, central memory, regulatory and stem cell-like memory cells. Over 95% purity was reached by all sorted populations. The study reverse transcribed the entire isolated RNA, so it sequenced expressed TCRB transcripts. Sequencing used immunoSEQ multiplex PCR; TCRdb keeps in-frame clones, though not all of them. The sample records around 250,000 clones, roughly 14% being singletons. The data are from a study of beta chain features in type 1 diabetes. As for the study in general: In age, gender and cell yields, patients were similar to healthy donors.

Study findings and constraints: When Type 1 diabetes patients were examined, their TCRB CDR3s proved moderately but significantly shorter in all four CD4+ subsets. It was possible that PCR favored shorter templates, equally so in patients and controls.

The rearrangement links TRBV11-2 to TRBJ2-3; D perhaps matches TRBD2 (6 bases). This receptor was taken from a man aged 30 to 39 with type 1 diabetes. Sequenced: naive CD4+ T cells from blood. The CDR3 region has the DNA TGTGCCAGCAGCCCCCGGGACTTGTGGGATACGCAGTATTTT. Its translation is CASSPRDLWDTQYF.